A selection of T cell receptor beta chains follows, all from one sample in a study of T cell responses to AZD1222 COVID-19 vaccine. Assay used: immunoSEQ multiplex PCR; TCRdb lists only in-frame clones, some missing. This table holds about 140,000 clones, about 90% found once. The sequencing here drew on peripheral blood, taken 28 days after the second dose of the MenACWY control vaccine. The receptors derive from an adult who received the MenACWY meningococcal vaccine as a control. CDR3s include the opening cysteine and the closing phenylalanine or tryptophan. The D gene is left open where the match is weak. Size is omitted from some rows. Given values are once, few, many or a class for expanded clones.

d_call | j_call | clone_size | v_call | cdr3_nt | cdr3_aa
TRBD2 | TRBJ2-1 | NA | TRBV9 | TGTGCCAGCAGCGCAGAGCGGGGCACCTACAATGAGCAGTTCTTC | CASSAERGTYNEQFF
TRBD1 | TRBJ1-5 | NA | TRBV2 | TGTGCCAGCAGTGTGGGGACAGGGAGTGGGCCCCAGCATTTT | CASSVGTGSGPQHF
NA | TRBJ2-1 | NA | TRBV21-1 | TGTGCCAGCAGCAAAGAAGACGGGAGTCCGGACAATGAGCAGTTCTTC | CASSKEDGSPDNEQFF
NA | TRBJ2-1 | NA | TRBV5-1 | TGCGCCAGCAGCGCTGGAAGGGGTGCGGCCATCCAGTTCTTC | CASSAGRGAAIQFF
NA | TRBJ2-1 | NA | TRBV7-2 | TGTGCCAGCAGCTTAGTCGGGGCCACCACGGGGAATGAGCAGTTCTTC | CASSLVGATTGNEQFF
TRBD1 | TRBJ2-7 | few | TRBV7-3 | TGTGCCAGCAGCCCAGGGACAGGGCCCCTTTACGAGCAGTACTTC | CASSPGTGPLYEQYF
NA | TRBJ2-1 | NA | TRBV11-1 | TGTGCCAGCAGCCCTCGGGGGGCGCTTAACAATGAGCAGTTCTTC | CASSPRGALNNEQFF
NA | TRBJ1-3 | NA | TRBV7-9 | TGTGCCAGCAGCTTAGTAGGACCGGGAAACACCATATATTTT | CASSLVGPGNTIYF
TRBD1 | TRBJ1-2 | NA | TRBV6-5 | TGTGCCAGCAGTTACCTGACAGGGGGCAGTGGCTACACCTTC | CASSYLTGGSGYTF
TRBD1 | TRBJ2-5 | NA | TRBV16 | TGTGCCAGCAGCCGAGGACAGGGGGCGCGTTTAGGACGAGAGACCCAGTACTTC | CASSRGQGARLGRETQYF
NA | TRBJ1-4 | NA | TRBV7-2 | TGTGCCAGCAGCTTAGGCTGGGGGAATGAAAAACTGTTTTTT | CASSLGWGNEKLFF
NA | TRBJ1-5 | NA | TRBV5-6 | TGTGCCAGCAGCAACAACGGGGGAGGATATAGCAATCAGCCCCAGCATTTT | CASSNNGGGYSNQPQHF
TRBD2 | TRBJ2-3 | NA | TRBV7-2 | TGTGCCAGCAGCTTAGTTTCTAGCGGGGTCCCAGATACGCAGTATTTT | CASSLVSSGVPDTQYF
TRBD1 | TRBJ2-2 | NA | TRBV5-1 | TGCGCCAGCAGCCCGAACCCCGGGACAGGGGGGCCCGGGGAGCTGTTTTTT | CASSPNPGTGGPGELFF
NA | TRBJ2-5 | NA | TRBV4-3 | TGCGCCAGCAGCCAAGGTTTCCAAGAGACCCAGTACTTC | CASSQGFQETQYF
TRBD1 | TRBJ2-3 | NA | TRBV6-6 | TGTGCCAGCAGTCGACTATTGCTAGGGACAGGGACAGATACGCAGTATTTT | CASSRLLLGTGTDTQYF
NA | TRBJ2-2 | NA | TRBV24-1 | TGTGCCACCAGTGATGGCGGGGAGCTGTTTTTT | CATSDGGELFF
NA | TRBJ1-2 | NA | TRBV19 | TGTGCCAGTAGTAGAGACAGGATGAGAGGCTACACCTTC | CASSRDRMRGYTF